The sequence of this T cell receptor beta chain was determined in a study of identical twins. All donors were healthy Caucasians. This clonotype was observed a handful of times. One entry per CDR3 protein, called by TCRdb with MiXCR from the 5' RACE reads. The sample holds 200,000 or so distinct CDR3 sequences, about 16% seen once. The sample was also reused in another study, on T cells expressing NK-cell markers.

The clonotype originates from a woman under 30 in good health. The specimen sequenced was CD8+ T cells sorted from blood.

The CDR3 here is CASSTPGNTEAFF. The CDR3 bases are TGTGCCAGCAGCACCCCAGGGAACACTGAAGCTTTCTTT. This chain connects TRBV7-9 to TRBJ1-1; no definite D call. Germline CDR1 is SEHNR and CDR2 is FQNEAQ (reference sequence). The CDR3 is 13 amino acids. With 5 bases removed from V and 1 base from J, the gap between germline ends came to 8 bases.